Shown below are 19 T cell receptor beta chains from a single sample sequenced in a study of low-dose radiotherapy and immunotherapy resistance in tumors. Time point in this sample: before trial treatment. Primers used for first-strand cDNA, a TRAV- and TRBV-specific set, covered both alpha and beta chains. With a V-primer adapter and a constant-region primer, TCRs were amplified for approximately 19 PCR cycles. TCRdb itself ran the reads through MiXCR, one entry per CDR3 protein. Of about 64,000 distinct CDR3 sequences in the sample, roughly 29% were seen once. Sequences were derived from PBMCs, sampled before treatment. The receptors were sampled from a male donor with rectosigmoid adenocarcinoma.

This clonotype showed up many times. The chain combines TRBV18 with TRBJ1-3, with TRBD1 identical over 7 bases. V lost 6 bases, J lost 0 bases, and 8 bases stayed unmatched. Per germline, CDR1 KGHSH and CDR2 LQKENI. The CDR3 spans 16 residues. CDR3: CASSRDSEPSGNTIYF. The CDR3 DNA reads as TGTGCCAGCTCGCGGGACAGCGAACCCTCTGGAAACACCATATATTTT.

In the case of this clonotype: This probably arose from a read error, given a far larger clone one base away. The V gene is TRBV28, the J gene TRBJ2-7; 7 positions agree with TRBD1. Germline-derived CDR1 and CDR2 are MDHEN and SYDVKM. Germline trimming cut 4 bases from V and 0 bases from J; bases unmatched to any gene: 6. CDR3 length: 15 amino acids. In nucleotides, the CDR3 is TGTGCCAGCAGTTGGACGGGACAGAGCTCCTACGAGCAGTACTTC. This gives the protein CASSWTGQSSYEQYF.

This clonotype has ten or more counts. This chain uses TRBV6-1 with TRBJ1-2, with 9 bases matching TRBD1. This CDR3 has 17 residues. Germline V gene sequence: CDR1 MNHNS, CDR2 SASEGT. V lost 6 bases and J lost 7; bases outside the gene matches: 18. Here the CDR3 DNA reads TGTGCCAGCAGAAACGGGGGACAGGGACCGATCGGGAGTGGCTACACCTTC. Translated, it gives CASRNGGQGPIGSGYTF.

This clonotype was counted only a few times. V and J are TRBV20-1 and TRBJ2-7; 14 nucleotides match TRBD2. Germline-derived CDR1 and CDR2 are DFQATT and SNEGSKA (reference sequence). The CDR3 covers 15 residues. V shed 1 base and J 4 bases; nucleotides not matched to a gene: 3. CDR3 residues: CSARGTSGRIYEQYF. CDR3 coding DNA: TGCAGTGCTAGAGGGACTAGCGGGAGGATTTACGAGCAGTACTTC.

This clonotype was picked up many times. The gene calls are TRBV25-1 and TRBJ1-5, with TRBD1 matching over 9 bases. CDR3 length: 16 amino acids. From germline, CDR1 is MGHDK and CDR2 SYGVNS. With 2 bases clipped from V and 2 bases from J, the junction kept 4 bases outside the gene matches. The CDR3: CASSEGTGTGNQPQHF. CDR3 sequence (DNA): TGTGCCAGCAGTGAAGGGACAGGGACCGGCAATCAGCCCCAGCATTTT.

The chain recombines TRBV4-3 with TRBJ2-3, with 7 bases fitting TRBD1. The germline gives CDR1 LGHNA, CDR2 YSLEER. The length of the CDR3 is 13 residues. J was trimmed by 5 bases and V by 4 bases; bases with no gene match: 3. The DNA for the CDR3 is TGCGCCAGCAGCCCGACAGGGCAAGATACGCAGTATTTT. Translating it yields CASSPTGQDTQYF.

This clonotype has ten or more counts. This chain uses TRBV28 with TRBJ2-5; D is unclear. The CDR3 contains 13 residues. V lost 5 bases and J lost 1, with 8 bases in between. CDR1 is MDHEN, CDR2 SYDVKM, per germline. The CDR3 loop reads CASSLRSQETQYF. The CDR3 DNA follows: TGTGCCAGCAGTCTTAGGTCCCAAGAGACCCAGTACTTC.

This rearrangement joins TRBV6-8 to TRBJ1-3; possible D gene TRBD1, 6 bases. The length of the CDR3 is 12 residues. Per the germline V gene, CDR1 is MNHGY and CDR2 is SAAAGT. V shed 7 bases and J shed 4 bases, with 8 bases lying between them. The CDR3 DNA reads as TGTGCCAGCACCGGGACAGGAAACACCATATATTTT. Translated: CASTGTGNTIYF.

This clonotype has ten or more counts. The chain joins TRBV5-1 to TRBJ2-1; 9 bases line up with TRBD1. The CDR3 runs 15 residues. Germline V gives CDR1 SGHRS, CDR2 YFSETQ. J lost 3 bases, V lost 4 bases, and 5 bases had no gene match. The DNA of the CDR3 is TGCGCCAGCAGCCCGGGACAGGGCGGCTACAATGAGCAGTTCTTC. It specifies CASSPGQGGYNEQFF. Full variable domain (missing parts from reference TRBV5-1 and TRBJ2-1): KAGVTQTPRYLIKTRGQQVTLSCSPISGHRSVSWYQQTPGQGLQFLFEYFSETQRNKGNFPGRFSGRQFSNSRSEMNVSTLELGDSALYLCASSPGQGGYNEQFFGPGTRLTVL.

For this clonotype: The likely explanation is a read error, given a far larger clone one base away. The chain has TRBV27 and TRBJ2-3; TRBD1 is a possible D gene (5 bases). Germline CDR1 and CDR2: MNHEY and SMNVEV (reference sequence). The length of the CDR3 is 16 residues. CDR3 protein: CAGSFFWAGNADTQYF. As DNA, the CDR3 is TGTGCCGGCAGTTTTTTCTGGGCAGGGAACGCAGATACGCAGTATTTT.

This clonotype was seen a handful of times. A far larger clone is one nucleotide away, so this likely arose from a read error. This chain links TRBV28 with TRBJ2-5; 7 bases map to TRBD2. The CDR3 covers 14 residues. Germline V gene data show CDR1 as MDHEN and CDR2 as SYDVKM. V shed 8 bases and J 11 bases; nucleotides not matched to a gene: 17. CDR3 sequence reads: CASYSAGASNEQYF. The CDR3 DNA reads as TGTGCCAGCTACAGCGCGGGAGCTTCCAATGAGCAGTACTTC.

The sample holds many counts of this clonotype. This sequence joins TRBV4-3 and TRBJ1-4; perhaps TRBD1 as D (5 bases). The CDR3 totals 14 residues. Trimming took 2 bases from V and 7 from J, leaving 11 bases between them. Germline V gene data show CDR1 as LGHNA and CDR2 as YSLEER. For the CDR3, the DNA is TGCGCCAGCAGCCAAAGCAGGGAGGTTGAAAAACTGTTTTTT. This codes for CASSQSREVEKLFF.

This clonotype was counted at least ten times. The chain links TRBV29-1 to TRBJ2-1, with a weak D call TRBD1 (6 bases). The CDR3 totals 14 residues. Trimming left V 7 bases short and J 6 bases short, with 19 bases between. Per germline, CDR1 SQVTM and CDR2 ANQGSEA. The CDR3 here is CSDRPGSRGNEQFF. CDR3 nucleotides: TGCAGCGATCGACCAGGCAGCAGGGGCAATGAGCAGTTCTTC.

This sequence joins TRBV9 and TRBJ2-6; maybe TRBD2 (6 bases). Germline V gene sequence: CDR1 SGDLS, CDR2 YYNGEE. The V end lost 0 bases, the J end lost 0 bases, and 10 bases lay between the germline ends. This CDR3 region has 17 residues. The CDR3 DNA reads as TGTGCCAGCAGCGTAGGCGGGACGGTCTCTGGGGCCAACGTCCTGACTTTC. It encodes CASSVGGTVSGANVLTF.

This clonotype was seen repeatedly, ten times or more. The chain carries TRBV5-1 and TRBJ1-6; D is undetermined. V was shortened by 0 bases and J by 2 bases, with 6 bases between the two germline ends. CDR3 length: 15 residues. Germline CDR1 and CDR2: SGHRS and YFSETQ. DNA of the CDR3: TGCGCCAGCAGCTTGGACACCACCTATAATTCACCCCTCCACTTT. It encodes CASSLDTTYNSPLHF.

This clonotype was observed many times. The genes are TRBV6-5 and TRBJ1-4; the D gene is possibly TRBD1 (6 bases). This CDR3 contains 15 residues. Trimming left V 0 bases short and J 7 bases short, with 12 bases between. Germline-derived CDR1 and CDR2 are MNHEY and SVGAGI. In DNA form, the CDR3 reads TGTGCCAGCAGTTACTCGGGGGGGCGGCGTGAAAAACTGTTTTTT. It is translated as CASSYSGGRREKLFF.

This clonotype has at least ten counts. CDR3 in amino acids: CASTKPGSYEQYF. CDR3 bases: TGTGCCAGCACCAAGCCTGGATCCTACGAGCAGTACTTC. V is TRBV27 and J is TRBJ2-7; D not certain. The CDR3 is 13 amino acids. Deletions cut 7 bases from V and 1 base from J, with 11 bases between. Germline V gene sequence: CDR1 MNHEY, CDR2 SMNVEV (reference sequence).

This clonotype has just one count. This likely traces to a read error, being one base from a far larger clone. The genes are TRBV29-1 and TRBJ2-7; TRBD1 agrees at 8 bases. The end of the DNA is better explained by TRBJ2-1, so the J call may be wrong. The CDR3 covers 15 residues. CDR1 SQVTM and CDR2 ANQGSEA come from the germline V gene. The CDR3 loop reads CSGLSAGGISNEQFF. DNA for the CDR3: TGCAGCGGCCTCTCCGCAGGGGGCATCAGCAATGAGCAGTTCTTC.

On this clonotype: A far larger clone is only one base removed, so a read error is likely. The V and J genes are TRBV6-1 and TRBJ1-2; 7 bases fit TRBD1. Germline values: CDR1 MNHNS, CDR2 SASEGT. V trimming: 8 bases; J trimming: 8 bases; junction bases outside the gene matches: 11. This CDR3 comprises 13 residues. DNA for the CDR3: TGTGCCAGCGGGGCCGACAGGGTCAGAGGCTACACCTTC. Translation gives CASGADRVRGYTF.